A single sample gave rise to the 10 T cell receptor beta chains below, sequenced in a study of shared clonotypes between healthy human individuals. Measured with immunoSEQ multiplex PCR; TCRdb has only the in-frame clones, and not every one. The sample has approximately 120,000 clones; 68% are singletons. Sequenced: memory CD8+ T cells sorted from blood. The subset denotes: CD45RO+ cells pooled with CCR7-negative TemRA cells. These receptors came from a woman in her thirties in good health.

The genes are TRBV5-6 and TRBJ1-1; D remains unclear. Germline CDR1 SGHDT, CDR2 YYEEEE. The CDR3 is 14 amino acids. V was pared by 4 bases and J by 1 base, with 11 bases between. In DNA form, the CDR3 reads TGTGCCAGCAGCCTCTCTCAGGAGAACACTGAAGCTTTCTTT. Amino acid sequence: CASSLSQENTEAFF.

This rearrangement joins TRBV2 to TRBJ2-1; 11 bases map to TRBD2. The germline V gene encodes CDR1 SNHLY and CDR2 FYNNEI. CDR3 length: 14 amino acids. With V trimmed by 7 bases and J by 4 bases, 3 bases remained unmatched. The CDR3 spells CASNRLAGYNEQFF. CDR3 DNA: TGTGCCAGCAACCGACTAGCGGGGTACAATGAGCAGTTCTTC.

The CDR3 region is CATSSYSQRGKNIQYF. DNA for the CDR3: TGTGCCACCAGCAGCTACTCCCAGAGGGGAAAAAACATTCAGTACTTC. The rearrangement links TRBV15 to TRBJ2-4, with D perhaps given as TRBD1 or TRBD2 (5 bases each). Germline V gives CDR1 LNHNV, CDR2 YYDKDF (reference sequence). V gave up 3 bases and J gave up 4 bases, with 16 bases separating them. This CDR3 contains 16 residues. Full variable domain (missing parts from reference TRBV15 and TRBJ2-4): DAMVIQNPRYQVTQFGKPVTLSCSQTLNHNVMYWYQQKSSQAPKLLFHYYDKDFNNEADTPDNFQSRRPNTSFCFLDIRSPGLGDTAMYLCATSSYSQRGKNIQYFGAGTRLSVL.

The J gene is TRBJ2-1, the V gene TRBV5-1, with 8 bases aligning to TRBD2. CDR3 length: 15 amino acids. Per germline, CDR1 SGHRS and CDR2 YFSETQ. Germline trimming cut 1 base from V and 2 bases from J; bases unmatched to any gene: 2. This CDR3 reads CASSLSTSAYNEQFF. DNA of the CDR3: TGCGCCAGCAGCTTGTCGACTAGCGCCTACAATGAGCAGTTCTTC.

The CDR3 coding sequence is TGCGCCAGCAGCCAAGAGGTGTGGCGGGGGGGATACAATGAGCAGTTCTTC. It codes for CASSQEVWRGGYNEQFF. This chain joins TRBV4-1 and TRBJ2-1; 9 bases match TRBD2. Germline loops: CDR1 MGHRA, CDR2 YSYEKL. The CDR3 runs to 17 residues. V lost 0 bases and J lost 4; bases outside the gene matches: 7.

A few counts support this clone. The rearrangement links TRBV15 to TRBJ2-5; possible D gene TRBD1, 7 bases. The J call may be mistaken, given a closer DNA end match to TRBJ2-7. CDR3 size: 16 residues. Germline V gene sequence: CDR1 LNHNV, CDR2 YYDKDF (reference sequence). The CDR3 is CATSRGSGDSSYEQYF. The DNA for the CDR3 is TGTGCCACCAGCAGGGGGTCGGGGGACAGTTCCTACGAGCAGTACTTC.

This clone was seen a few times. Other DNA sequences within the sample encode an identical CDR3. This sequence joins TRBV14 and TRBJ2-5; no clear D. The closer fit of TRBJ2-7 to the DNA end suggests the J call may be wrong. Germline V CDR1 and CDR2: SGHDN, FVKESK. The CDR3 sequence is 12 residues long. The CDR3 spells CASSPANYEQYF. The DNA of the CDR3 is TGTGCCAGCAGCCCTGCCAACTACGAGCAGTACTTC.

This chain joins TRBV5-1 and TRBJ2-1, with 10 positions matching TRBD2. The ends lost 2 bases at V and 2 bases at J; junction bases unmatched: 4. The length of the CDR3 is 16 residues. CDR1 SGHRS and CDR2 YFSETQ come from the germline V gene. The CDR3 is CASSLPLAGAYNEQFF. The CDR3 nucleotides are TGCGCCAGCAGCTTACCCCTAGCGGGAGCCTACAATGAGCAGTTCTTC.

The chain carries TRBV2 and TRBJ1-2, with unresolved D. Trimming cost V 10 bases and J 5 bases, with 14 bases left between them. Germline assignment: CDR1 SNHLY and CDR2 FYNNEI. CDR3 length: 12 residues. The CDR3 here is CANQPGGYGYTF. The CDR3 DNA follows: TGTGCCAACCAACCCGGAGGTTATGGCTACACCTTC.

CDR3 region: CASSAPIGRAGDFEQYF. In DNA, the CDR3 is TGTGCCAGCAGCGCACCCATCGGTCGAGCGGGAGATTTCGAGCAGTACTTC. This chain uses TRBV9 with TRBJ2-7, with 8 bases that match TRBD2. This CDR3 region has 17 residues. The V and J ends lost 3 bases and 6 bases, in that order; junction bases with no gene match: 17. Germline CDR1 SGDLS, CDR2 YYNGEE.